The text below deals with one T cell receptor beta chain. As yet, its antigen is unknown. The sample comes from a study of T cells in Graves' hyperthyroidism and ophthalmopathy. The study's findings and limits: Peripheral blood also featured most of the thyroid clonotypes expanded above 0.001. Ophthalmopathy was model-predicted a median about 6.7 months pre-onset.

Extraction of PBMCs used roughly 9.6 ml of fresh peripheral blood. TCR beta CDR3 region amplification was performed from RNA transcripts. The TCR CDR3 first-round RT-PCR relied on the HTBI primer set. TCRdb recomputed calls from the multiplex PCR reads with MiXCR, one row per CDR3 protein. The repertoire holds more than 500,000 distinct CDR3 sequences, with roughly 14% as singletons. Looked up from germline, CDR1 is SGHRS and CDR2 is YFSETQ. With 4 bases removed from V and 2 bases from J, the gap between germline ends came to 13 bases. The CDR3 covers 14 residues. The sequence was obtained from a woman aged 40 to 50 with Graves' ophthalmopathy. Sequencing was carried out using blood. The chain combines TRBV5-1 with TRBJ2-7; perhaps TRBD2 as D (6 bases). The CDR3 is CASSPEGTPYEQYF. The CDR3 DNA reads as TGCGCCAGCAGCCCGGAGGGGACCCCCTACGAGCAGTACTTC.